What follows are 27 T cell receptor beta chains derived from one specimen sequenced in a study of sequential checkpoint blockade in melanoma. The treatment is: randomized to nivolumab then ipilimumab (arm A) or the reverse (arm B). The table came from immunoSEQ multiplex PCR; TCRdb's copy has only in-frame clones and leaves some out. The table shows about 1,000 clones, with roughly a quarter occurring only once. The specimen comprised tumor tissue (inferred from file names), sampled from a patient given nivolumab and ipilimumab in sequence. These receptor sequences come from a human donor with melanoma.

This clone came up a few times. J is TRBJ1-5 and V is TRBV11-3; 10 bases are shared with TRBD1. CDR3 length equals 14 residues. The germline V gene has CDR1 SGHNT and CDR2 YENEEA. The V segment lost 6 bases and the J segment 6 bases; nucleotides outside the gene matches: 5. In DNA form, the CDR3 reads TGTGCCAGCAGTCGGGACAGGGGCGGTCAGCCCCAGCATTTT. This encodes CASSRDRGGQPQHF. The complete variable domain, with remaining parts taken from reference TRBV11-3 and TRBJ1-5, reads EAGVVQSPRYKIIEKKQPVAFWCNPISGHNTLYWYLQNLGQGPELLIRYENEEAVDDSQLPKDRFSAERLKGVDSTLKIQPAELGDSAVYLCASSRDRGGQPQHFGDGTRLSIL.

This clone was seen more than once but under ten times. J is TRBJ2-2 and V is TRBV6-8; D is possibly TRBD1 (6 bases). Germline assignment: CDR1 MNHGY and CDR2 SAAAGT. The CDR3 is 15 residues long. V was cut by 7 bases and J by 6 bases, with 18 bases left in between. The CDR3, as DNA: TGTGCCAGCAAATTGGGGGCCGCAGGCCCCGGGGAGCTGTTTTTT. This sequence encodes CASKLGAAGPGELFF.

This clone was recorded a few times. The chain couples TRBV28 to TRBJ2-7, with 7 bases aligning to TRBD2. The trim removed 2 bases at V and 3 bases at J, leaving 1 base unmatched. The CDR3 totals 13 residues. Per the germline V gene, CDR1 is MDHEN and CDR2 is SYDVKM. This chain's CDR3 is CASSLAGDYEQYF. In nucleotides, the CDR3 is TGTGCCAGCAGTTTAGCGGGGGACTACGAGCAGTACTTC.

The rearrangement links TRBV4-1 to TRBJ2-7, with 7 bases lining up with TRBD1. The V segment lost 2 bases and the J segment 4 bases; nucleotides outside the gene matches: 8. This CDR3 is 15 amino acids long. Germline V CDR1 and CDR2: MGHRA, YSYEKL. The CDR3: CASSQMTGTFYEQYF. The CDR3 nucleotides read TGCGCCAGCAGCCAAATGACAGGGACGTTTTACGAGCAGTACTTC.

This clone was seen more than once but under ten times. J is TRBJ2-3 and V is TRBV4-1, with a possible D match to TRBD2 (6 bases). Trimming took off 0 bases at V and 6 bases at J, with 13 bases between the two ends. CDR1 MGHRA and CDR2 YSYEKL come from the germline V gene. The CDR3 loop spans 15 amino acids. The CDR3 region has the DNA TGCGCCAGCAGCCAAGAGGCGCGGGGCGGGGATACGCAGTATTTT. Amino acids: CASSQEARGGDTQYF.

The V call is TRBV29-1, the J call TRBJ1-1; D uncertain. Germline V lookup: CDR1 SQVTM, CDR2 ANQGSEA. V was clipped by 7 bases and J by 4 bases, with 13 bases between them. The length of the CDR3 is 12 residues. The CDR3 is CSDGKGPTEAFF. As DNA, the CDR3 is TGCAGCGATGGAAAAGGACCCACTGAAGCTTTCTTT. Filled out from reference TRBV29-1 and TRBJ1-1, the complete variable domain reads SAVISQKPSRDICQRGTSLTIQCQVDSQVTMMFWYRQQPGQSLTLIATANQGSEATYESGFVIDKFPISRPNLTFSTLTVSNMSPEDSSIYLCSDGKGPTEAFFGQGTRLTVV.

By sample share, this clone is large. This sequence joins TRBV11-3 and TRBJ2-7; 7 positions agree with TRBD1. The CDR3 is 15 residues long. The junction had 6 bases not matched to a gene; V was cut back by 2 bases and J by 2 bases. Germline-derived CDR1 and CDR2 are SGHNT and YENEEA. The CDR3 loop reads CASSLWTGITYEQYF. CDR3 nucleotides: TGTGCCAGCAGCTTATGGACAGGAATTACCTACGAGCAGTACTTC.

The gene calls are TRBV25-1 and TRBJ2-2; D is possibly TRBD1 (5 bases). This CDR3 region has 14 residues. Germline V gene data show CDR1 as MGHDK and CDR2 as SYGVNS. Trimming took off 6 bases at V and 1 base at J, with 9 bases between the two ends. In nucleotides, the CDR3 is TGTGCCAGCAGGTCAGACAGGAACACCGGGGAGCTGTTTTTT. The encoded protein is CASRSDRNTGELFF.

The table lists this clone with a few counts. This chain links TRBV7-6 with TRBJ2-2, with 9 positions matching TRBD2. The germline V gene has CDR1 SGHVS and CDR2 FNYEAQ. The CDR3 contains 16 residues. The trim removed 3 bases at V and 7 bases at J, leaving 9 bases unmatched. CDR3 region: CASSFGIAGEVGELFF. The CDR3 DNA reads TGTGCCAGCAGCTTCGGGATAGCGGGAGAGGTCGGGGAGCTGTTTTTT.

The gene calls are TRBV25-1 and TRBJ1-2; D is uncertain. This CDR3 region has 13 residues. V shed 6 bases and J shed 0 bases, with 8 bases lying between them. In germline, CDR1 is MGHDK, CDR2 SYGVNS. CDR3 loop: CASSGSANYGYTF. Written as DNA, the CDR3 is TGTGCCAGCAGCGGAAGTGCTAACTATGGCTACACCTTC.

The V gene is TRBV1, the J gene TRBJ1-2. TRBV1 is tagged as a pseudogene. The CDR3 loop spans 15 amino acids. The CDR3: CASSQETAPNYGYTF. DNA for the CDR3: TGCGCCAGCAGCCAAGAAACCGCGCCCAACTATGGCTACACCTTC.

This clone has only a few counts. The genes are TRBV30 and TRBJ1-1, with D possibly TRBD1 on 6 matching bases. Germline CDR1 and CDR2: GTSNPN and SVGIG (reference sequence). The CDR3 extends over 13 amino acids. V gave up 0 bases and J gave up 3 bases, with 8 bases separating them. In DNA, the CDR3 is TGTGCCTGGAGTGTAGGGGGTGACACTGAAGCTTTCTTT. Translated, it gives CAWSVGGDTEAFF.

The genes are TRBV11-3 and TRBJ1-4, with D unclear. This CDR3 comprises 15 residues. V lost 5 bases to trimming and J lost 3 bases, with 13 bases between them. CDR1 and CDR2 from the germline V gene are SGHNT and YENEEA. CDR3 bases: TGTGCCAGCAGCCCGCTGAGGCGGTCTAATGAAAAACTGTTTTTT. Translation: CASSPLRRSNEKLFF.

V and J are TRBV9 and TRBJ2-3; D is possibly TRBD1 (6 bases). The CDR3 is 13 residues long. V lost 7 bases and J lost 2, with 11 bases in between. Per the germline V gene, CDR1 is SGDLS and CDR2 is YYNGEE. The CDR3 sequence is CASGRDNTDTQYF. As DNA, the CDR3 is TGTGCCAGCGGACGGGACAACACAGATACGCAGTATTTT. Together with reference TRBV9 and TRBJ2-3, the CDR3 gives the full variable domain: DSGVTQTPKHLITATGQRVTLRCSPRSGDLSVYWYQQSLDQGLQFLIQYYNGEERAKGNILERFSAQQFPDLHSELNLSSLELGDSALYFCASGRDNTDTQYFGPGTRLTVL.

The chain is built from TRBV4-1 and TRBJ2-2, with D unclear. The germline V gene has CDR1 MGHRA and CDR2 YSYEKL. The germline V and J ends were trimmed by 3 bases and 1 base, with 3 bases remaining between them. The CDR3 length is 13 residues. The CDR3 spells CASSHGNTGELFF. The CDR3 DNA reads as TGCGCCAGCAGCCACGGGAACACCGGGGAGCTGTTTTTT.

This clone was counted a few times. V is TRBV6-8 and J is TRBJ2-1, with TRBD1 matching over 9 bases. The germline V gene has CDR1 MNHGY and CDR2 SAAAGT. CDR3 length equals 15 residues. V trimming: 7 bases; J trimming: 6 bases; junction bases outside the gene matches: 10. The CDR3 is CASKNRGPRSNEQFF. The CDR3, as DNA: TGTGCCAGCAAGAACAGGGGGCCGCGTTCCAATGAGCAGTTCTTC.

The chain uses TRBV29-1 and TRBJ2-3; 10 bases align to TRBD2. J gave up 4 bases and V 6 bases, and 13 bases lay outside the gene matches. The CDR3 length is 16 residues. The germline V gene encodes CDR1 SQVTM and CDR2 ANQGSEA. The CDR3 region has the DNA TGCAGCGTCACGGGTAGGACTAGCGGAAATCCAGATACGCAGTATTTT. Amino acids: CSVTGRTSGNPDTQYF.

This clone is medium-sized in the sample. The chain joins TRBV6-8 to TRBJ2-1; possibly TRBD1 for D (5 bases). The CDR3 length is 17 residues. Germline CDR1 reads MNHGY; CDR2 reads SAAAGT. Trimming shortened V by 5 bases and J by 0 bases, and 17 bases separated the two germline ends. As DNA, the CDR3 is TGTGCCAGCAGTAGGCTAGGGGCGTTTAGCTCCTACAATGAGCAGTTCTTC. It translates to CASSRLGAFSSYNEQFF.

The chain couples TRBV6-8 to TRBJ1-4; possible D gene TRBD1, 6 bases. The CDR3 has 14 amino acids. Germline loops: CDR1 MNHGY, CDR2 SAAAGT. V was cut by 8 bases and J by 7 bases, with 17 bases left in between. CDR3 sequence (DNA): TGTGCCAGCGCTAGTAAGGGGGAGGCTGAAAAACTGTTTTTT. This translates into CASASKGEAEKLFF.

This chain joins TRBV9 and TRBJ2-3; tentatively, D is TRBD2 (6 bases). CDR1 is SGDLS, CDR2 YYNGEE, per germline. This CDR3 is 16 amino acids long. The germline V and J ends were trimmed by 6 bases and 1 base, with 18 bases remaining between them. The CDR3 sequence is CASTYVPGEGTDTQYF. CDR3 nucleotides: TGTGCCAGCACCTACGTCCCGGGAGAAGGCACAGATACGCAGTATTTT.

This clone was seen more than once but under ten times. The V call is TRBV11-3, the J call TRBJ2-3; D ambiguous. CDR1 and CDR2 (germline): SGHNT, YENEEA. V was cut by 5 bases and J by 3 bases, with 18 bases left in between. The CDR3 consists of 16 residues. CDR3 residues: CASSLDSGMGTDTQYF. The CDR3 DNA follows: TGTGCCAGCAGCCTGGATTCGGGCATGGGTACAGATACGCAGTATTTT.

The rearrangement links TRBV11-3 to TRBJ2-1; D might be TRBD1 (5 bases). The ends were cut back, 4 bases at V and 6 bases at J, with 13 bases in the middle. The CDR3 has 14 amino acids. Germline V gene lookup returns CDR1 SGHNT and CDR2 YENEEA. CDR3 protein: CASSSNPGRNEQFF. As DNA, the CDR3 is TGTGCCAGCAGCTCGAACCCAGGGCGCAATGAGCAGTTCTTC.

This rearrangement joins TRBV28 to TRBJ2-1; the match to TRBD1 covers 8 bases. The CDR3 spans 20 residues. Trimming took 4 bases from V and 5 from J; bases not matched to a gene: 22. Germline values: CDR1 MDHEN, CDR2 SYDVKM. CDR3 in DNA: TGTGCCAGCAGTTCCTATGGGCTTCGGACAGGGTCACCCGGGGACAATGAGCAGTTCTTC. It yields the protein CASSSYGLRTGSPGDNEQFF.

CDR3 residues: CASSLTTGLYEQYF. In nucleotides, the CDR3 is TGCGCCAGCAGCCTCACTACCGGTCTTTACGAGCAGTACTTC. This rearrangement joins TRBV5-1 to TRBJ2-7, with unresolved D. Trimming cost V 4 bases and J 4 bases, with 15 bases left between them. This CDR3 comprises 14 residues. Germline lookup yields CDR1 SGHRS and CDR2 YFSETQ.

This clone has a handful of counts. The chain uses TRBV19 and TRBJ2-7, with D possibly TRBD1 on 6 matching bases. Trimming took 1 base from V and 6 from J, leaving 13 bases between them. Germline CDR1 is LNHDA and CDR2 is SQIVND (reference sequence). This CDR3 is built from 14 residues. Here the CDR3 DNA reads TGTGCCAGTAGTATAGGGACAGCGAAAGGCGAGCAGTACTTC. Its translation is CASSIGTAKGEQYF.

This clone has only a few counts. The chain joins TRBV11-3 to TRBJ2-7, with 8 bases fitting TRBD2. Germline CDR1 reads SGHNT; CDR2 reads YENEEA. There are 14 residues in the CDR3. The trim removed 7 bases at V and 2 bases at J, leaving 7 bases unmatched. The CDR3 loop is CASTPSGWAYEQYF. Written as DNA, the CDR3 is TGTGCCAGCACCCCTAGCGGGTGGGCCTACGAGCAGTACTTC.

V and J are TRBV19 and TRBJ2-3; 12 bases fit TRBD2. The CDR3 totals 17 residues. Trimming at V came to 6 bases and at J to 2 bases, leaving 9 bases not matched to a gene. Germline lookup yields CDR1 LNHDA and CDR2 SQIVND (reference sequence). The CDR3 loop reads CASRSGGLAGLTDTQYF. The CDR3 region has the DNA TGTGCCAGTAGGTCCGGTGGACTAGCGGGGCTCACAGATACGCAGTATTTT. Filled out from reference TRBV19 and TRBJ2-3, the complete variable domain reads DGGITQSPKYLFRKEGQNVTLSCEQNLNHDAMYWYRQDPGQGLRLIYYSQIVNDFQKGDIAEGYSVSREKKESFPLTVTSAQKNPTAFYLCASRSGGLAGLTDTQYFGPGTRLTVL.